This TCR beta chain was profiled in a study of blood T cells in healthy people across ages. The V and J ends lost 1 base and 4 bases respectively, with 13 bases between them. The germline V gene encodes CDR1 SGHAT and CDR2 FQNNGV. This CDR3 region has 15 residues. Combining a sample-barcoded 5' primer with a J-beta primer mix, a second PCR ran for roughly 7 to 12 cycles. MiXCR was run by TCRdb on the 5' RACE reads, yielding one entry per CDR3 protein. The data show some 1 million distinct CDR3 sequences, less than 50% seen once. The clonotype originates from a woman aged 55-70 years in good health. The sequencing input was blood. The rearrangement joins TRBV11-2 to TRBJ2-5; D gene unclear. The DNA for the CDR3 is TGTGCCAGCAGCTTAGGCCCCATGCTCCTAGAGACCCAGTACTTC. Translation: CASSLGPMLLETQYF.